The 4 T cell receptor beta chains presented below share a single source sample, sequenced in a study of blood T cell repertoires in COVID-19 (dated by TCRdb to about 2020). Receptor amplification or capture employed the immunoSEQ multiplex PCR assay. This immuneACCESS table, as held by TCRdb, lists in-frame sequences with V and J called but not all clones. Of the missing ones, under half trace to an unresolved V gene in checked studies; the others have no known cause. The sample profile shows 50,000 or so clones; about 87% of them were found once. The ten largest clones capture 13% of the sample. Sequencing used peripheral blood. All receptors come from a man aged 80 or over with acute or convalescent COVID-19.

The gene calls are TRBV11-2 and TRBJ2-7; D perhaps matches TRBD2 (5 bases). This CDR3 is built from 15 residues. Trimming left V 3 bases short and J 2 bases short, with 14 bases between. Germline V gene data show CDR1 as SGHAT and CDR2 as FQNNGV. As DNA, the CDR3 is TGTGCCAGCAGCTTGAGGACGATGGGAGCCTACGAGCAGTACTTC. As protein: CASSLRTMGAYEQYF.

This clone showed up just once. This chain uses TRBV18 with TRBJ1-4; a possible D gene is TRBD1 (6 bases). V was clipped by 3 bases and J by 2 bases, with 16 bases between them. CDR1 is KGHSH, CDR2 LQKENI, per germline. The CDR3 sequence is 17 residues long. In nucleotides, the CDR3 is TGTGCCAGCTCACCCTCGGGGGGCGAAGGGACTAATGAAAAACTGTTTTTT. It encodes CASSPSGGEGTNEKLFF.

The chain uses TRBV6-5 and TRBJ1-1, with 7 bases lining up with TRBD1. The length of the CDR3 is 13 residues. Trimming took 8 bases from V and 4 from J; bases not matched to a gene: 7. Germline V gene lookup returns CDR1 MNHEY and CDR2 SVGAGI. This CDR3 reads CASGWTGPTEAFF. CDR3 DNA sequence: TGTGCCAGCGGATGGACAGGACCCACTGAAGCTTTCTTT.

This chain joins TRBV7-3 and TRBJ1-6; possibly TRBD1 for D (6 bases). The CDR3 is 13 amino acids. Germline V gene lookup returns CDR1 SGHTA and CDR2 FQGTGA. The V gene lost 8 bases and the J gene lost 8 bases, with 13 bases spanning the gap. CDR3 in amino acids: CASQGQSHSPLHF. The CDR3 nucleotides read TGTGCCAGCCAAGGACAGTCCCATTCACCCCTCCACTTT.